Listed below are T cell receptor beta chains from one sample, sequenced in a study of T-cell reconstitution after alpha-beta-depleted transplantation in children. TCRdb redid the calling of the PCR reads with MiXCR, one entry per CDR3 protein. The data hold about 1,000,000 distinct CDR3 sequences, with 25% to 35% observed a single time. The material sequenced was PBMCs, mostly from graft donor cells, taken 360 days after TCRalphabeta/CD19-depleted stem cell transplant. The receptors stem from a boy under three years old who had a stem cell transplant for SCID, so the T cells may come from the graft donor. CDR3s include the opening cysteine and the closing phenylalanine or tryptophan. The D gene is left open where the match is weak. Size is stated for part of the rows, as once, few or many counts, or as a class when the clone is expanded.

J: TRBJ2-1
size: -
V: TRBV7-8
D: -
CDR3: CASSLVGYPGGSDEQFF
DNA: TGTGCCAGCAGCTTAGTGGGCTACCCCGGCGGTAGCGATGAGCAGTTCTTC

J: TRBJ1-4
size: -
V: TRBV7-9
D: -
CDR3: CASSLGREEKLFF
DNA: TGTGCCAGCAGCTTAGGCAGAGAGGAAAAACTGTTTTTT

J: TRBJ2-7
size: few
V: TRBV12-3/TRBV12-4
D: TRBD1
CDR3: CASSFTRRGLYEQYF
DNA: TGTGCCAGCAGCTTTACGCGCAGGGGGCTCTACGAGCAGTACTTC

J: TRBJ1-1
size: -
V: TRBV28
D: -
CDR3: CASSPVAGEAFF
DNA: TGTGCCAGCAGTCCTGTGGCGGGCGAAGCTTTCTTT

J: TRBJ1-1
size: -
V: TRBV19
D: TRBD1
CDR3: CASSIRTGDEAFF
DNA: TGTGCCAGTAGTATAAGGACAGGGGATGAAGCTTTCTTT

J: TRBJ2-7
size: few
V: TRBV11-2
D: -
CDR3: CASSLGMVFKGEGIYEQYF
DNA: TGTGCCAGCAGCTTAGGTATGGTCTTCAAGGGGGAAGGAATCTACGAGCAGTACTTC

J: TRBJ2-5
size: many
V: TRBV7-2
D: TRBD2
CDR3: CASSGPGLAGAETQYF
DNA: TGTGCCAGCTCAGGCCCGGGACTAGCGGGGGCAGAGACCCAGTACTTC

J: TRBJ2-5
size: -
V: TRBV6-2/TRBV6-3
D: -
CDR3: CASGIIGSQETQYF
DNA: TGTGCCAGCGGAATAATAGGCTCCCAAGAGACCCAGTACTTC

J: TRBJ2-3
size: -
V: TRBV7-2
D: -
CDR3: CASSLGTGPGTDTQYF
DNA: TGTGCCAGCAGCTTAGGGACCGGCCCGGGCACAGATACGCAGTATTTT

J: TRBJ2-7
size: -
V: TRBV6-5
D: TRBD1
CDR3: CASSYRTGGPNEQYF
DNA: TGTGCCAGCAGTTACCGGACAGGTGGTCCCAACGAGCAGTACTTC

J: TRBJ2-1
size: -
V: TRBV2
D: TRBD2
CDR3: CASRIYASGGNNEQFF
DNA: TGTGCCAGCAGGATTTATGCTAGCGGGGGGAACAATGAGCAGTTCTTC

J: TRBJ1-2
size: -
V: TRBV4-2
D: TRBD1
CDR3: CASSRTGLSNYGYTF
DNA: TGTGCCAGCAGCAGGACAGGGTTATCTAACTATGGCTACACCTTC

J: TRBJ2-2
size: -
V: TRBV19
D: -
CDR3: CASSHFGELFF
DNA: TGTGCCAGTAGCCACTTCGGGGAGCTGTTTTTT

J: TRBJ1-1
size: many
V: TRBV9
D: -
CDR3: CASSVGRGADTEAFF
DNA: TGTGCCAGCAGCGTAGGGCGGGGAGCGGACACTGAAGCTTTCTTT

J: TRBJ1-2
size: once
V: TRBV6-5
D: -
CDR3: CASSYGRLQGYGYTF
DNA: TGTGCCAGCAGTTACGGCCGGTTACAGGGTTATGGCTACACCTTC

J: TRBJ2-1
size: few
V: TRBV29-1
D: TRBD2
CDR3: CSVESSGGTYYNEQFF
DNA: TGCAGCGTTGAATCCAGCGGGGGGACCTACTACAATGAGCAGTTCTTC

J: TRBJ2-5
size: -
V: TRBV3-1
D: -
CDR3: CASSQGRLVAQSVETQYF
DNA: TGTGCCAGCAGCCAAGGAAGGCTCGTAGCGCAAAGCGTTGAGACCCAGTACTTC

J: TRBJ2-2
size: many
V: TRBV4-2
D: TRBD1
CDR3: CASSPRTGVEVTGELFF
DNA: TGTGCCAGCAGCCCCCGGACAGGGGTGGAGGTCACCGGGGAGCTGTTTTTT

J: TRBJ2-5
size: -
V: TRBV13
D: -
CDR3: CASSTPKGSQYF
DNA: TGTGCCAGCAGCACGCCTAAGGGGTCCCAGTACTTC

J: TRBJ2-3
size: -
V: TRBV5-1
D: TRBD1
CDR3: CASSLEGAPTDTQYF
DNA: TGCGCCAGCAGCTTGGAGGGGGCCCCCACAGATACGCAGTATTTT

J: TRBJ2-5
size: -
V: TRBV20-1
D: TRBD2
CDR3: CSARRGLAPVPQETQYF
DNA: TGCAGTGCTAGAAGGGGACTAGCGCCTGTACCTCAAGAGACCCAGTACTTC

J: TRBJ1-1
size: -
V: TRBV4-1
D: -
CDR3: CASRALVGTEAFF
DNA: TGCGCCAGCAGAGCTTTGGTAGGGACTGAAGCTTTCTTT

J: TRBJ1-1
size: -
V: TRBV4-3
D: -
CDR3: CASSQASQGPTEAFF
DNA: TGCGCCAGCAGCCAAGCGTCCCAGGGACCCACTGAAGCTTTCTTT

J: TRBJ1-5
size: -
V: TRBV27
D: -
CDR3: CASALGGNQPQHF
DNA: TGTGCCAGCGCCTTGGGAGGTAATCAGCCCCAGCATTTT

J: TRBJ1-1
size: few
V: TRBV20-1
D: -
CDR3: CSAKGLNWNTEAFF
DNA: TGCAGTGCCAAGGGGCTTAACTGGAACACTGAAGCTTTCTTT

J: TRBJ1-3
size: few
V: TRBV5-1
D: -
CDR3: CASSLASEGGNTIYF
DNA: TGCGCCAGCAGCTTGGCATCAGAGGGTGGAAACACCATATATTTT

J: TRBJ2-3
size: few
V: TRBV20-1
D: -
CDR3: CSARGRPPRDTQYF
DNA: TGCAGTGCTAGAGGCAGGCCCCCGAGGGATACGCAGTATTTT

J: TRBJ2-7
size: few
V: TRBV5-6
D: -
CDR3: CASSFWGKSGEQYF
DNA: TGTGCCAGCAGCTTCTGGGGAAAATCTGGCGAGCAGTACTTC

J: TRBJ2-3
size: few
V: TRBV7-9
D: TRBD2
CDR3: CASSLIRGGTDTQYF
DNA: TGTGCCAGCAGCTTAATCCGGGGGGGCACAGATACGCAGTATTTT

J: TRBJ2-5
size: -
V: TRBV20-1
D: TRBD2
CDR3: CSARPTSGETQYF
DNA: TGCAGTGCTAGACCAACTAGCGGGGAGACCCAGTACTTC

J: TRBJ2-7
size: -
V: TRBV5-1
D: -
CDR3: CASSYGGLLNHPNSYEQYF
DNA: TGCGCCAGCAGCTATGGAGGCCTACTCAATCACCCCAACTCCTACGAGCAGTACTTC

J: TRBJ2-2
size: -
V: TRBV6-5
D: -
CDR3: CASSFRPGGTGELFF
DNA: TGTGCCAGCAGTTTCCGACCCGGGGGCACCGGGGAGCTGTTTTTT

J: TRBJ2-3
size: few
V: TRBV9
D: -
CDR3: CASSVEGRDTDTQYF
DNA: TGTGCCAGCAGCGTAGAAGGCCGTGACACAGATACGCAGTATTTT

J: TRBJ2-1
size: -
V: TRBV9
D: TRBD2
CDR3: CASSPRGLADPNEQFF
DNA: TGTGCCAGCAGCCCGCGGGGACTAGCGGATCCGAATGAGCAGTTCTTC

J: TRBJ1-1
size: few
V: TRBV18
D: -
CDR3: CASSPVQVTEAFF
DNA: TGTGCCAGCTCACCGGTCCAGGTCACTGAAGCTTTCTTT

J: TRBJ2-3
size: many
V: TRBV2
D: -
CDR3: CASRTGDFDTDTQYF
DNA: TGTGCCAGCAGGACTGGGGACTTCGACACAGATACGCAGTATTTT

J: TRBJ2-1
size: few
V: TRBV25-1
D: -
CDR3: CASTSRDRREQFF
DNA: TGTGCCAGCACATCTCGGGATAGACGAGAGCAGTTCTTC

J: TRBJ2-1
size: -
V: TRBV2
D: -
CDR3: CASSQGHYPYNEQFF
DNA: TGTGCCAGCAGTCAGGGTCATTATCCCTACAATGAGCAGTTCTTC

J: TRBJ2-1
size: -
V: TRBV5-6
D: -
CDR3: CASSGLREQFF
DNA: TGTGCCAGCAGCGGACTTCGGGAGCAGTTCTTC

J: TRBJ1-5
size: -
V: TRBV29-1
D: -
CDR3: CSAQAQQGPGQPQHF
DNA: TGCAGCGCCCAGGCCCAACAGGGCCCAGGGCAGCCCCAGCATTTT

J: TRBJ2-4
size: -
V: TRBV5-4
D: -
CDR3: CASSFIPGLAKNIQYF
DNA: TGTGCCAGCAGCTTTATACCGGGTCTAGCCAAAAACATTCAGTACTTC

J: TRBJ1-4
size: few
V: TRBV4-2
D: TRBD1
CDR3: CASSQGGQVGEKLFF
DNA: TGTGCCAGCAGCCAAGGGGGACAGGTTGGTGAAAAACTGTTTTTT

J: TRBJ2-4
size: -
V: TRBV12-3/TRBV12-4
D: -
CDR3: CASSWGFGAKNIQYF
DNA: TGTGCCAGCAGTTGGGGTTTTGGGGCCAAAAACATTCAGTACTTC

J: TRBJ2-5
size: -
V: TRBV12-3/TRBV12-4
D: TRBD2
CDR3: CASKLAEQETQYF
DNA: TGTGCCAGCAAGCTAGCGGAACAAGAGACCCAGTACTTC

J: TRBJ2-1
size: -
V: TRBV6-1
D: -
CDR3: CASSEPKDITFF
DNA: TGTGCCAGCAGTGAACCCAAGGACATCACGTTCTTC

J: TRBJ2-2
size: -
V: TRBV27
D: TRBD2
CDR3: CASSSLWRGGRTGELFF
DNA: TGTGCCAGCAGTTCCCTATGGCGGGGGGGAAGAACCGGGGAGCTGTTTTTT

J: TRBJ2-7
size: few
V: TRBV20-1
D: -
CDR3: CSAISTRSRASYEQYF
DNA: TGCAGTGCTATAAGCACCAGGAGCCGAGCCTCCTACGAGCAGTACTTC

J: TRBJ2-1
size: -
V: TRBV9
D: TRBD2
CDR3: CASSVGSGGLVYNEQFF
DNA: TGTGCCAGCAGCGTTGGTAGCGGGGGATTAGTGTACAATGAGCAGTTCTTC

J: TRBJ2-1
size: few
V: TRBV10-3
D: TRBD2
CDR3: CAISESISGGVPYNEQFF
DNA: TGTGCCATCAGTGAGTCTATATCCGGGGGGGTCCCCTACAATGAGCAGTTCTTC

J: TRBJ2-1
size: once
V: TRBV28
D: -
CDR3: CASRRAGSSYNEQFF
DNA: TGTGCCAGCCGAAGGGCAGGCAGCTCCTACAATGAGCAGTTCTTC